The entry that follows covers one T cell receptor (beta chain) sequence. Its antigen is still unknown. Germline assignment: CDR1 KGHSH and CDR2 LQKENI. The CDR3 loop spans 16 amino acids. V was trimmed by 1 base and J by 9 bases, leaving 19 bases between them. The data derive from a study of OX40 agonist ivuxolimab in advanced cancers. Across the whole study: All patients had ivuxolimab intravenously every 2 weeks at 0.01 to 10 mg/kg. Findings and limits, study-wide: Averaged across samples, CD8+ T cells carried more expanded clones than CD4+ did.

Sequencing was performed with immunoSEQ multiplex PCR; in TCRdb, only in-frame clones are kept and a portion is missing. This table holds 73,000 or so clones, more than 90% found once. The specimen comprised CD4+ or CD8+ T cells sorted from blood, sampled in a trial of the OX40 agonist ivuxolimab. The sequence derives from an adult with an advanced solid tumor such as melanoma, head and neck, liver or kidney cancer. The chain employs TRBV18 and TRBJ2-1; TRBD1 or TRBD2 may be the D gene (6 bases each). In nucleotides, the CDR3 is TGTGCCAGCTCACCACAGTTGAGGGGGGACGAGGGTGAGCAGTTCTTC. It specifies CASSPQLRGDEGEQFF.